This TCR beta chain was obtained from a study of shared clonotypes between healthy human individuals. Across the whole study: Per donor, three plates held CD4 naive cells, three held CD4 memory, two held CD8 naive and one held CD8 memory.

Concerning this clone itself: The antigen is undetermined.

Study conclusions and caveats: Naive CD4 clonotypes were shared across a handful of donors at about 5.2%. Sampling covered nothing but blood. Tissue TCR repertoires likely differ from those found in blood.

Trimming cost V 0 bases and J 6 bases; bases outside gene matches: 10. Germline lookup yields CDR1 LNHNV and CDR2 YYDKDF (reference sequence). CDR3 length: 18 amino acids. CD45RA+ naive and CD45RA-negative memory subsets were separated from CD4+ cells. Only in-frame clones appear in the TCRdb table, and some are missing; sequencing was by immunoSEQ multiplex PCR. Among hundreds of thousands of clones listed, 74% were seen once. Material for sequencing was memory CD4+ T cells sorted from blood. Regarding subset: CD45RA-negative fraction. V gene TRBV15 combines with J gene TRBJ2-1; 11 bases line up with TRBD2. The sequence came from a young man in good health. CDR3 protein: CATSREGSWLAGGNEQFF. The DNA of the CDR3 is TGTGCCACCAGCAGAGAGGGTTCGTGGCTAGCGGGAGGCAATGAGCAGTTCTTC. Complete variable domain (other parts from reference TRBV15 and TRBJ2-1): DAMVIQNPRYQVTQFGKPVTLSCSQTLNHNVMYWYQQKSSQAPKLLFHYYDKDFNNEADTPDNFQSRRPNTSFCFLDIRSPGLGDTAMYLCATSREGSWLAGGNEQFFGPGTRLTVL.